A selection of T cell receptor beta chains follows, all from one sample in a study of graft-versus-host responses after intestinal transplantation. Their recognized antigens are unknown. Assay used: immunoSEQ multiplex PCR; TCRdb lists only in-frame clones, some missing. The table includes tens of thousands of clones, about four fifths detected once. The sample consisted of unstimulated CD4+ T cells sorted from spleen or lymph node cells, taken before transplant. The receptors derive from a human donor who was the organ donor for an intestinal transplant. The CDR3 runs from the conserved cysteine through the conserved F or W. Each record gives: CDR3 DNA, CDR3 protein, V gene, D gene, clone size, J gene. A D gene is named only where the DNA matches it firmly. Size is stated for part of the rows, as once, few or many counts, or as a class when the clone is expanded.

TGTGCCAGTACCCCTCTAGCGGGGGGCCGCTCCTACAATGAGCAGTTCTTC	CASTPLAGGRSYNEQFF	TRBV19	TRBD2	NA	TRBJ2-1
TGTGCCAGCAGTGACTGGACAGTTGGCTACACCTTC	CASSDWTVGYTF	TRBV2	NA	NA	TRBJ1-2
TGTGCCAGCAGCTTTTCGGGGACAGGAAACACCATATATTTT	CASSFSGTGNTIYF	TRBV7-2	NA	NA	TRBJ1-3
TGCGCCAGCAGCCAAGTGGGACAGGGGCGCAATGAGCAGTTCTTC	CASSQVGQGRNEQFF	TRBV4-1	TRBD1	NA	TRBJ2-1
TGTGCCAGCAGCCAAAAACTCCGGGGGCACGAGCAGTACTTC	CASSQKLRGHEQYF	TRBV14	NA	NA	TRBJ2-7
TGTGCCAGCAGTGAAGCAGATACGCAGTATTTT	CASSEADTQYF	TRBV2	NA	once	TRBJ2-3
TGCGCCAGCAGCCAAGGGTACAATGAGCAGTTCTTC	CASSQGYNEQFF	TRBV4-1	NA	NA	TRBJ2-1
TGTGCCAGCAGTTATATCAGGGTAGGGAATCAGCCCCAGCATTTT	CASSYIRVGNQPQHF	TRBV6-5	NA	NA	TRBJ1-5
TGTGCCAGCAGCTTAGGGGGGACACCTTACAATGAGCAGTTCTTC	CASSLGGTPYNEQFF	TRBV11-3	NA	NA	TRBJ2-1
TGTGCCAGCAGTTCGGGAGCTACCTACGAGCAGTACTTC	CASSSGATYEQYF	TRBV6-1	NA	NA	TRBJ2-7
TGTGCCAGCAGTTTATCGGCGCGACAGCGGAGGAACGAGCAGTACTTC	CASSLSARQRRNEQYF	TRBV27	NA	NA	TRBJ2-7
TGTGCCGGACCCACACAAATGAACACTGAAGCTTTCTTT	CAGPTQMNTEAFF	TRBV27	NA	NA	TRBJ1-1
TGTGCCAGCAGTTCACCTGGGGGGCGCAAGAAGACCCAGTACTTC	CASSSPGGRKKTQYF	TRBV28	NA	NA	TRBJ2-5
TGTGCCAGCAGCGTAGGCTGGGGAGACAATGAGCAGTTCTTC	CASSVGWGDNEQFF	TRBV9	NA	NA	TRBJ2-1
TGTGCCATCAGGGTCTACGAGCAGTACTTC	CAIRVYEQYF	TRBV10-3	NA	few	TRBJ2-7
TGTGCCAGCGGGAGGGCTAGCGGGAGAGATACGCAGTATTTT	CASGRASGRDTQYF	TRBV6-5	TRBD2	NA	TRBJ2-3
TGTGCCAGCAGTGAGACGGACAGGGGGATTCAGCCCCAGCATTTT	CASSETDRGIQPQHF	TRBV6-1	TRBD1	few	TRBJ1-5
TGTGCCAGCAGCTCGGGCTGGACTAGCGGGAGGGCCCACGGTGAGACCCAGTACTTC	CASSSGWTSGRAHGETQYF	TRBV5-8	TRBD2	once	TRBJ2-5
TGTGCCATCAGTGAGTCCGGGACTACCCGCACAGATACGCAGTATTTT	CAISESGTTRTDTQYF	TRBV10-3	TRBD2	NA	TRBJ2-3
TGTGCCAGCAGGAGCCCAATGAACACTGAAGCTTTCTTT	CASRSPMNTEAFF	TRBV6-5	NA	NA	TRBJ1-1
TGTGCCAGCAGCCTAGCCGCGCGGGGAGAGACCCAGTACTTC	CASSLAARGETQYF	TRBV7-8	NA	NA	TRBJ2-5
TGTGCCAGCAGTTCGGGACTAGCGGAGTATACGCAGTATTTT	CASSSGLAEYTQYF	TRBV27	TRBD2	NA	TRBJ2-3
TGTGCCAGCAGTGAATTCGGCAGGGGACAGCCCCAGCATTTT	CASSEFGRGQPQHF	TRBV6-1	NA	few	TRBJ1-5
TGTGCCAGCAGTGACCCCGGGACGAGCGAGCAGTACTTC	CASSDPGTSEQYF	TRBV6-1	NA	NA	TRBJ2-7
TGTGCCAGCAGTCGGCGAGGGACGCGGCGGGACGAGCAGTACTTC	CASSRRGTRRDEQYF	TRBV28	NA	NA	TRBJ2-7
TGTGCCAGCAGCCTTGGGACTAGCGGGCGCTCAGATACGCAGTATTTT	CASSLGTSGRSDTQYF	TRBV5-4	TRBD2	NA	TRBJ2-3
TGTGCCAGCACCACCGGGACAGGGCGCGGTGGCTACACCTTC	CASTTGTGRGGYTF	TRBV9	TRBD1	NA	TRBJ1-2
TGTGCCAGCAGTTTAGGTTACGAGCAGTACTTC	CASSLGYEQYF	TRBV27	NA	NA	TRBJ2-7
TGCGCCAGCAGCCAAGCGGGAGGGCGGTACGAGCAGTACTTC	CASSQAGGRYEQYF	TRBV4-1	TRBD2	NA	TRBJ2-7
TGTGCCAGCAGCTTAAGACGACTAGCGGGAGGGTACGAGCAGTACTTC	CASSLRRLAGGYEQYF	TRBV7-8	TRBD2	NA	TRBJ2-7
TGTGCCAGCAGCTCCTTCAACGACTACGAGCAGTACTTC	CASSSFNDYEQYF	TRBV6-5	NA	NA	TRBJ2-7
TGCAGTGCCGGAGCGGGGGATACGCAGTATTTT	CSAGAGDTQYF	TRBV20-1	TRBD2	NA	TRBJ2-3
TGTGCCTGGAGTATCCGGACTAGCGAGGAGCAGTACTTC	CAWSIRTSEEQYF	TRBV30	TRBD2	NA	TRBJ2-7
TGTGCCTGGAGCCGGGCCACTAACTATGGCTACACCTTC	CAWSRATNYGYTF	TRBV30	NA	NA	TRBJ1-2
TGCGCCAGCAGCTTGGACGGCAGCTCCTACGAGCAGTACTTC	CASSLDGSSYEQYF	TRBV5-1	NA	NA	TRBJ2-7
TGTGCCAGTCAACGATGGGGTCAGAGCAATCAGCCCCAGCATTTT	CASQRWGQSNQPQHF	TRBV19	NA	NA	TRBJ1-5
TGCGCCAGCAGCTTCGGAACAGATACGCAGTATTTT	CASSFGTDTQYF	TRBV5-1	NA	NA	TRBJ2-3
TGTGCCAGCAGCCCCGGGACTAGCGGCTACGAGCAGTACTTC	CASSPGTSGYEQYF	TRBV7-8	TRBD2	once	TRBJ2-7
TGTGCCAGCAGCTTCGGCAATTCACCCCTCCACTTT	CASSFGNSPLHF	TRBV7-2	NA	NA	TRBJ1-6
TGTGCCAGCAGTCAGAGGACTACGGACGACAATGAGCAGTTCTTC	CASSQRTTDDNEQFF	TRBV6-1	NA	NA	TRBJ2-1
TGTGCCAGCAGCGTCACAGGGGGCGTTTCGTACGAGCAGTACTTC	CASSVTGGVSYEQYF	TRBV11-3	TRBD1	NA	TRBJ2-7
TGTGCCAGCAGGAGGGGGAGGGAAAGCACCGGGGAGCTGTTTTTT	CASRRGRESTGELFF	TRBV25-1	NA	NA	TRBJ2-2
TGTGCCAGCAGTGAACTCACAGGGGGCTACACCTTC	CASSELTGGYTF	TRBV2	NA	NA	TRBJ1-2
TGTGCCAGTAGTCCACTAGCGGGGGGGCCGTCTGGGGCCAACGTCCTGACTTTC	CASSPLAGGPSGANVLTF	TRBV19	TRBD2	NA	TRBJ2-6
TGTGCCTGGAGCCCTGGGGGATTTGGCTACACCTTC	CAWSPGGFGYTF	TRBV30	NA	NA	TRBJ1-2
TGTGCCAGCAGCTTGCCTGGGAACACTGAAGCTTTCTTT	CASSLPGNTEAFF	TRBV5-6	NA	NA	TRBJ1-1
TGTGCCAGCAGTTATATCGACAGGAGTTACAATGAGCAGTTCTTC	CASSYIDRSYNEQFF	TRBV6-5	NA	NA	TRBJ2-1
TGTGCCTCCATAGCGGGAGGGGGAGAGACCCAGTACTTC	CASIAGGGETQYF	TRBV30	TRBD2	NA	TRBJ2-5
TGTGCCTGGAGTCCGATCCTCGGGTCTGCCGCCTACGAGCAGTACTTC	CAWSPILGSAAYEQYF	TRBV30	NA	NA	TRBJ2-7
TGCAGCGTTGAAGATCGGATAGGGACGAATGAAAAACTGTTTTTT	CSVEDRIGTNEKLFF	TRBV29-1	NA	NA	TRBJ1-4
TGTGCCAGTAAGTCCTACTCTGGAAACACCATATATTTT	CASKSYSGNTIYF	TRBV19	NA	NA	TRBJ1-3
TGTGCCTGGACAACAGTGGCAGGCGCACCCCTCCACTTT	CAWTTVAGAPLHF	TRBV30	NA	NA	TRBJ1-6
TGTGCCAGCAGCTTAGACGGGGGCGCCTTCCAAGAGACCCAGTACTTC	CASSLDGGAFQETQYF	TRBV7-6	NA	NA	TRBJ2-5